This T cell receptor beta chain was retrieved from a study of human T cells and chemical hapten exposure. Study background: Patch tests of 0.01% DPC on the upper back were read at 6 days. Affected patients, primarily female, had alopecia areata, totalis or universalis.

The time point denotes: patch test 1, 2 weeks after DPC sensitization. The treatment: therapeutic diphenylcyclopropenone sensitization with weekly scalp DPC. Between the trimmed V and J ends, which lost 4 bases and 3 bases, there was a span of 10 bases. Germline loops: CDR1 SGHTA, CDR2 FQGTGA. The CDR3 has 15 amino acids. TCRdb used MiXCR to reprocess the RACE reads, holding one entry per CDR3 protein. This sample has around 340,000 distinct CDR3 sequences, with around 6.9% found just once. The sequences come from whole blood, collected in connection with sensitization to the hapten diphenylcyclopropenone (DPC). V and J are TRBV7-3 and TRBJ1-6; possibly TRBD1 for D (5 bases). The clonotype comes from a woman aged 18 to 35 with alopecia areata. Some clones in this sample may be carry-over from other donors' samples. CDR3 in amino acids: CASSSLGDYNSPLHF. CDR3 nucleotides: TGTGCCAGCAGCTCCCTAGGGGACTATAATTCACCCCTCCACTTT.